This T cell receptor beta chain derives from a study of blood T cell repertoires in COVID-19. Background on the study: Samples representing acute and convalescent COVID-19 were sourced from the United States, Italy and Spain.

Trimming took 5 bases from V and 4 from J, leaving 20 bases between them. The CDR3 totals 16 residues. CDR1 SNHLY and CDR2 FYNNEI come from the germline V gene. Method: immunoSEQ multiplex PCR; TCRdb's copy keeps in-frame clones and lacks some. The data contain some 100,000 clones, roughly 86% of them singletons. The source of this sequence is a woman aged 25 to 39 with acute or convalescent COVID-19. The specimen was peripheral blood. V is TRBV2 and J is TRBJ1-1, with TRBD1 as a possible D gene (6 bases). The CDR3 reads CASSSYSTGSSTEAFF. The CDR3 nucleotides read TGTGCCAGCAGTTCCTACTCGACAGGTTCCAGCACTGAAGCTTTCTTT.